This note documents a single T cell receptor (beta chain) sequence. The data derive from a study of blood T cell repertoires in COVID-19. Study in general: Both acute and convalescent COVID-19 samples were obtained from the United States, Italy and Spain. T cells, B-cell-depleted T cells, or PBMCs provided the cDNA or gDNA that served as material.

This CDR3 contains 17 residues. J gave up 1 base and V 1 base, and 9 bases lay outside the gene matches. CDR1 and CDR2 from the germline V gene are SGHRS and YFSETQ. In the original processing: From reference gene primer amplification, estimates of nucleated cell counts were derived. TCRdb's table, derived via immunoSEQ multiplex PCR, lists solely in-frame clones and lacks some. The V and J calls and the clone size are those of that table, but D and trimming were determined from the DNA. Of under 85,000 clones listed, over 75% are singletons. This receptor was identified in a man older than 75 with acute or convalescent COVID-19. The chain carries TRBV5-1 and TRBJ2-5; 8 bases align to TRBD1. Sequenced input: peripheral blood. DNA of the CDR3: TGCGCCAGCAGCTTGAGGGGACAGGCGTCCGTCCAAGAGACCCAGTACTTC. Encoded protein: CASSLRGQASVQETQYF. Full variable domain (missing parts from reference TRBV5-1 and TRBJ2-5): KAGVTQTPRYLIKTRGQQVTLSCSPISGHRSVSWYQQTPGQGLQFLFEYFSETQRNKGNFPGRFSGRQFSNSRSEMNVSTLELGDSALYLCASSLRGQASVQETQYFGPGTRLLVL.